This TCR beta chain was obtained from a study of cytomegalovirus exposure and HLA in healthy donors. CDR3 length: 15 residues. With V trimmed by 3 bases and J by 0 bases, 4 bases remained unmatched. The germline CDR1 and CDR2 sequences are GTSNPN and SVGIG (reference sequence). The PCR employed 60 Vbeta primers together with 13 Jbeta primers. The method was immunoSEQ multiplex PCR; TCRdb's version includes in-frame clones alone and lacks a portion of them. The data hold 120,000 to 150,000 clones, with almost 80% observed a single time. The sequence was collected from a woman aged 40-49 years in good health and CMV-seropositive. Sequenced input: PBMCs. The chain joins TRBV30 to TRBJ1-5; 8 bases match TRBD1. CDR3 bases: TGTGCCTGGAGGAACAGGGGGGCTAGCAATCAGCCCCAGCATTTT. It is translated as CAWRNRGASNQPQHF.